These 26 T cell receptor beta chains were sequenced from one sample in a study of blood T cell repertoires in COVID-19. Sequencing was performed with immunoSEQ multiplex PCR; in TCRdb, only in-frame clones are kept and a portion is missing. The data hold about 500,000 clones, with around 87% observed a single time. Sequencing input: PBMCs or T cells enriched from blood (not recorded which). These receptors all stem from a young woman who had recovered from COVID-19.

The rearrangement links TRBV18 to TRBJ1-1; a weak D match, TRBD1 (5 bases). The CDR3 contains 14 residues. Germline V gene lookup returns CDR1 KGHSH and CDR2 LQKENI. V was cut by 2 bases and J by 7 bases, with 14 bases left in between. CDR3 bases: TGTGCCAGCTCACCATCCCAGGGAATTTATGAAGCTTTCTTT. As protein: CASSPSQGIYEAFF.

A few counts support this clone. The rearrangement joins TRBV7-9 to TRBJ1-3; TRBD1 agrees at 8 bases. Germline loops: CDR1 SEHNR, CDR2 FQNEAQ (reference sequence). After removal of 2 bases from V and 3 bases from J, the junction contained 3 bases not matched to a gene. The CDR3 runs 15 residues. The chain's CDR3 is CASSLSGTGGNTIYF. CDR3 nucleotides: TGTGCCAGCAGCTTATCCGGGACAGGTGGAAACACCATATATTTT.

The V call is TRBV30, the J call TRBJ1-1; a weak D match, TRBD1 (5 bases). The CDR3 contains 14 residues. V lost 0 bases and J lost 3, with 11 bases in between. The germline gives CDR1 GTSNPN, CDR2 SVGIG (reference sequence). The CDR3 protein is CAWSVAGKDTEAFF. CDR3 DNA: TGTGCCTGGAGTGTAGCAGGGAAGGACACTGAAGCTTTCTTT.

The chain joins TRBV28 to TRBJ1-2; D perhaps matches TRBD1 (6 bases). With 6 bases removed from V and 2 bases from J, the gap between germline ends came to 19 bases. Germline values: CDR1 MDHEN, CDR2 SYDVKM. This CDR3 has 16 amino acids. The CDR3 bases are TGTGCCAGCAGCCTAGGTGGAGCAGGGGTAAACTATGGCTACACCTTC. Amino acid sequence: CASSLGGAGVNYGYTF.

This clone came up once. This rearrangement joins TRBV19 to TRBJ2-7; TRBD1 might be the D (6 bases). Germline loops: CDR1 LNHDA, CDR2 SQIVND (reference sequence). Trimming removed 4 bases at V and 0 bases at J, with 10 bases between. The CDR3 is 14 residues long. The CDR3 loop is CASSKAGASYEQYF. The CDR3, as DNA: TGTGCCAGTAGTAAGGCAGGGGCCTCCTACGAGCAGTACTTC.

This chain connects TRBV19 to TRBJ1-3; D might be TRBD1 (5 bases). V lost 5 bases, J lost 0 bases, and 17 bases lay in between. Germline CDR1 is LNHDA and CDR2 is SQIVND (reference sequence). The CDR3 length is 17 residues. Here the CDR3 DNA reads TGTGCCAGTAGTCCCCGACTGGGGCCGAGCTCTGGAAACACCATATATTTT. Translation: CASSPRLGPSSGNTIYF.

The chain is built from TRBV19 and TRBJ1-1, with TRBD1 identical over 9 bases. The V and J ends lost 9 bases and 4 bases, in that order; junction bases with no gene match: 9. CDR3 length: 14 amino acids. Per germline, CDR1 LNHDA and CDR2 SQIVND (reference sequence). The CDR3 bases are TGTGCCAGCATACCGGGACAGGGTTTCACTGAAGCTTTCTTT. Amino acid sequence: CASIPGQGFTEAFF. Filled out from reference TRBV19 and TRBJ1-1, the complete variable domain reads DGGITQSPKYLFRKEGQNVTLSCEQNLNHDAMYWYRQDPGQGLRLIYYSQIVNDFQKGDIAEGYSVSREKKESFPLTVTSAQKNPTAFYLCASIPGQGFTEAFFGQGTRLTVV.

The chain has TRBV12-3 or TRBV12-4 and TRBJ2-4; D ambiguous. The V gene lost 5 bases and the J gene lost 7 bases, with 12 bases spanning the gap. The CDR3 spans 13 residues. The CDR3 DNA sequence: TGTGCCAGCAGTGCCGACAATTCGAACATTCAGTACTTC. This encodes CASSADNSNIQYF.

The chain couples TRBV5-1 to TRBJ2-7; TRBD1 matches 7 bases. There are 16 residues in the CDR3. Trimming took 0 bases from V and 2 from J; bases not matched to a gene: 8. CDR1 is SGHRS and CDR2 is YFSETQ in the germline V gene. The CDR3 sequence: CASSLEGGPDPYEQYF. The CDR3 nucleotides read TGCGCCAGCAGCTTGGAAGGGGGCCCAGATCCCTACGAGCAGTACTTC.

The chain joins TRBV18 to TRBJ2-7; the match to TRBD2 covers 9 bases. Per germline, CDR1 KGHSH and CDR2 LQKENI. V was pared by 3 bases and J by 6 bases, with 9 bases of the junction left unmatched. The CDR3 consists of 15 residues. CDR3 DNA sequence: TGTGCCAGCTCACCTCCGCCGGGACTAGCTCCCGAGCAGTACTTC. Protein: CASSPPPGLAPEQYF.

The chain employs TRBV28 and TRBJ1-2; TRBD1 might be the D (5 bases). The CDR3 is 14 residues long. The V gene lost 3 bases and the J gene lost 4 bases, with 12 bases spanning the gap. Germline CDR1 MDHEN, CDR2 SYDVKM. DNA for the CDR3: TGTGCCAGCAGTTTGCGACAGTTATTCTATGGCTACACCTTC. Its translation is CASSLRQLFYGYTF.

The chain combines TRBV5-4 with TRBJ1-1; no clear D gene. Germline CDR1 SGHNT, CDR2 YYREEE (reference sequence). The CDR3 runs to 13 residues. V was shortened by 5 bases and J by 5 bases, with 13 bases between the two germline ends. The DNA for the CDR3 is TGTGCCAGCAGTCCAGCCGAGGGAACTGAAGCTTTCTTT. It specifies CASSPAEGTEAFF.

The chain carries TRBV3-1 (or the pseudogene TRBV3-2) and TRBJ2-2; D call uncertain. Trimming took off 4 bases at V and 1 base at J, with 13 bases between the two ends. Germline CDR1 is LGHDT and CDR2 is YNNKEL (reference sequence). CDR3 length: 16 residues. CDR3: CASSRALGQNTGELFF. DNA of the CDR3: TGTGCCAGCAGCCGAGCTTTGGGCCAGAACACCGGGGAGCTGTTTTTT.

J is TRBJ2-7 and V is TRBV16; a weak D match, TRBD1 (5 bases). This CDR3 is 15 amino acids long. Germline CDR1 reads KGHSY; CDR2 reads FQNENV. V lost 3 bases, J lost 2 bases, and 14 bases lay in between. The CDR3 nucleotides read TGTGCCAGCAGCCACCCCTCAGGGTCTCCCTACGAGCAGTACTTC. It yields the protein CASSHPSGSPYEQYF.

The CDR3 sequence is CASSQDLVVRAGSDTQYF. DNA of the CDR3: TGCGCCAGCAGCCAAGATTTAGTGGTCCGGGCGGGTTCTGATACGCAGTATTTT. V and J are TRBV4-1 and TRBJ2-3; D might be TRBD2 (5 bases). Germline CDR1 MGHRA, CDR2 YSYEKL. V was cut by 0 bases and J by 6 bases, with 22 bases left in between. This CDR3 comprises 18 residues.

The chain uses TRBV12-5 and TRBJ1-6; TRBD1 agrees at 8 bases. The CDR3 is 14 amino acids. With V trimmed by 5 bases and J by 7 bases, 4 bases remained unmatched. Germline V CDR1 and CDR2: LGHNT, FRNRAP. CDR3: CASGKTGANSPLHF. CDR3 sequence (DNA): TGTGCTAGTGGTAAGACAGGGGCCAATTCACCCCTCCACTTT.

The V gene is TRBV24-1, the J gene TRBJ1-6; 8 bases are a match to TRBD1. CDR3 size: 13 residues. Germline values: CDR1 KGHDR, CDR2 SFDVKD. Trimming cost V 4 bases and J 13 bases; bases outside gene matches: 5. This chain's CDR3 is CATSDVSGGPLHF. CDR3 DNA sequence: TGTGCCACCAGTGACGTATCAGGGGGCCCCCTCCACTTT.

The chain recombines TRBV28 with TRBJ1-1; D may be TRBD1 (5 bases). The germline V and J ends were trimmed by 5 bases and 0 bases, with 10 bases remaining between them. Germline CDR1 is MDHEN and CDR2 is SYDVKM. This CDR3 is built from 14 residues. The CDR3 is CASSPPDMNTEAFF. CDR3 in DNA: TGTGCCAGCAGTCCTCCGGACATGAACACTGAAGCTTTCTTT.

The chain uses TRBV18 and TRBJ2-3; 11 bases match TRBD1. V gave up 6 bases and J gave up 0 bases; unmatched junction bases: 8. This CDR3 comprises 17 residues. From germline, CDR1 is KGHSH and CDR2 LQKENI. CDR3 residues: CASSPGQGGFSTDTQYF. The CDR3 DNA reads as TGTGCCAGCTCCCCGGGACAGGGGGGCTTTAGCACAGATACGCAGTATTTT.

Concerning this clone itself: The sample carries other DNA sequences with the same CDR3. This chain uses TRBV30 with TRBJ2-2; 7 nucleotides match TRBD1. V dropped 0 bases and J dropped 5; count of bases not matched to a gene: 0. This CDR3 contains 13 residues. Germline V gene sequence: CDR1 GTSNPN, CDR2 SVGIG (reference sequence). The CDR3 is CAWSVQGTGELFF. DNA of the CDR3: TGTGCCTGGAGTGTACAGGGGACCGGGGAGCTGTTTTTT.

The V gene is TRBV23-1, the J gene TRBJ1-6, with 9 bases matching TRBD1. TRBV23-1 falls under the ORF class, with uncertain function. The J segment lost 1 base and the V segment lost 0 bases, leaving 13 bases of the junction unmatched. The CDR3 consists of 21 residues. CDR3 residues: CASSQSGVTGQGRSYNSPLHF. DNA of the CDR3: TGCGCCAGCAGTCAATCAGGGGTCACGGGACAGGGTAGGTCCTATAATTCACCCCTCCACTTT.

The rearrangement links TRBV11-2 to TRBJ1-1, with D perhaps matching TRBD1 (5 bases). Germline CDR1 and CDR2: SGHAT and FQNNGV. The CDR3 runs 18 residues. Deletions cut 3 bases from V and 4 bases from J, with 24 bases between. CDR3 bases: TGTGCCAGCAGCTTGAATCACTACAGTCTTTTAAGGGGCACTGAAGCTTTCTTT. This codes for CASSLNHYSLLRGTEAFF.

The CDR3 sequence is CASSQDQSGQLHEKLFF. Written as DNA, the CDR3 is TGTGCCAGCAGCCAAGATCAATCGGGACAGCTACATGAAAAACTGTTTTTT. The rearrangement uses TRBV3-1 (or the pseudogene TRBV3-2) and TRBJ1-4, with 7 positions matching TRBD1. The germline V gene encodes CDR1 LGHDT and CDR2 YNNKEL (reference sequence). This CDR3 spans 17 amino acids. Trimming removed 0 bases from V and 6 bases from J; junction bases left unmatched: 10.

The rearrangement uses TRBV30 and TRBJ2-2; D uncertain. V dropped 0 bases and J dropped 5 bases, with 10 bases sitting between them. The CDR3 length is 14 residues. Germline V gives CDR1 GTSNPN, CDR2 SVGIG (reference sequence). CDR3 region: CAWSVEYGTGELFF. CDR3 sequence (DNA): TGTGCCTGGAGTGTAGAGTACGGTACCGGGGAGCTGTTTTTT.

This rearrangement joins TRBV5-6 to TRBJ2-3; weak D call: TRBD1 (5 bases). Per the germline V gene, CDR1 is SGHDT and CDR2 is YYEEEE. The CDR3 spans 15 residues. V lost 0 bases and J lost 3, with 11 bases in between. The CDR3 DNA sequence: TGTGCCAGCAGCTTGGGGACACGTTTAACAGATACGCAGTATTTT. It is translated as CASSLGTRLTDTQYF.

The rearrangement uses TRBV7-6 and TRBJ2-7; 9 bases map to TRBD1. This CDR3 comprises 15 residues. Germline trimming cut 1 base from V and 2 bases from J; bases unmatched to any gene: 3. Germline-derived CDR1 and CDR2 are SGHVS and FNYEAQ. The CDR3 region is CASSLDGTGPYEQYF. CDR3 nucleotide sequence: TGTGCCAGCAGCTTAGACGGGACAGGGCCCTACGAGCAGTACTTC.